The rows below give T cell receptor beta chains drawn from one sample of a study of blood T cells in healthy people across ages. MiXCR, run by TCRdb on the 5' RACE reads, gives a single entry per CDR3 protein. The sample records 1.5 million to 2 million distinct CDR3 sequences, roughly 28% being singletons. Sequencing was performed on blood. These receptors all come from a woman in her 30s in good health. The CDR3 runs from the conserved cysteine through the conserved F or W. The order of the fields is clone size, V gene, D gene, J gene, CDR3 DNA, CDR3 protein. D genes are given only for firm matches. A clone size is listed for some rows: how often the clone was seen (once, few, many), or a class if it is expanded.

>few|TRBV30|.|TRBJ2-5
TGTGCCTGGAGGAGTGTTCAAGAGACCCAGTACTTC
CAWRSVQETQYF
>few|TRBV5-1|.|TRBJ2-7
TGCGCCAGTTTGGAGAGGGCCTCCTACGAGCAGTACTTC
CASLERASYEQYF
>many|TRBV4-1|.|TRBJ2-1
TGCGCCAGCAGCCAAGTCCTGGGCAATGAGCAGTTCTTC
CASSQVLGNEQFF
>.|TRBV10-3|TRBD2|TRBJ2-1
TGTGCCATCAGTGACGGGGCTAGCGGGGCGATGGAGCAGTTCTTC
CAISDGASGAMEQFF
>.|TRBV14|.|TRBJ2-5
TGTGCCAGCAGCCATAATTTTCCGCATAGCCAAGAGACCCAGTACTTC
CASSHNFPHSQETQYF
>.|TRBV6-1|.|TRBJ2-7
TGTGCCAGCAGTGAAAATGGGGGAGGCTCCTACGAGCAGTACTTC
CASSENGGGSYEQYF
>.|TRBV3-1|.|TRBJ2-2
TGTGCCAGCAGCCAACCCCGGCGGGGCTCGAACACCGGGGAGCTGTTTTTT
CASSQPRRGSNTGELFF
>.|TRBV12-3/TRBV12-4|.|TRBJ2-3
TGTGCCAGCAGGTCTAGGGGAGCCACAGATACGCAGTATTTT
CASRSRGATDTQYF
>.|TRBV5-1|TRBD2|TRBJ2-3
TGCGCCAGCAGACCCCTAGCGGGGACTAGCACAGATACGCAGTATTTT
CASRPLAGTSTDTQYF
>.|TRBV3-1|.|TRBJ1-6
TGTGCCAGCAGCCAATGGAGAAATTCACCCCTCCACTTT
CASSQWRNSPLHF
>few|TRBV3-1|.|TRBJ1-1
TGTGCCAGCTCCCGGGCAGGCCCGGAGGGTGAAGCTTTCTTT
CASSRAGPEGEAFF
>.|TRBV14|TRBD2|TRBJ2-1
TGTGCCAGCAGCCCTGGGGGACTAGCGGACAATGAGCAGTTCTTC
CASSPGGLADNEQFF
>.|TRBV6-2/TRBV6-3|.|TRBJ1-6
TGTGCCAGCAGTCCTTTGGGGAATTCACCCCTCCACTTT
CASSPLGNSPLHF
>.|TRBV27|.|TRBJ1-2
TGTGCCAGCAGTTTATCGGGGGCCACGTCTCCTGGCTACACCTTC
CASSLSGATSPGYTF
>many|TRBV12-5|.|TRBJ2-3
TGTGCTAGTGCCTCCCCCGGACCAAGCACAGATACGCAGTATTTT
CASASPGPSTDTQYF
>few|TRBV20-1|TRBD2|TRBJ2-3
TGCAGTGCTAGAGATCCGGCTAGCGGCAGCACAGATACGCAGTATTTT
CSARDPASGSTDTQYF
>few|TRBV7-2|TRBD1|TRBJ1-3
TGTGCCAGCAGCTCTTACCAGGGGGCTGGAAACACCATATATTTT
CASSSYQGAGNTIYF
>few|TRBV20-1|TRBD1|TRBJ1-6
TGCAGTGCTCGCCGGGACAGTCTTAATTCACCCCTCCACTTT
CSARRDSLNSPLHF
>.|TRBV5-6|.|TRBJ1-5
TGTGCCAGCAGCTTCAGACCCGATCAGCCCCAGCATTTT
CASSFRPDQPQHF
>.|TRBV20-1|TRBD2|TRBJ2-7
TGCAGTGCTAAGGCCCGGGGGGGCTATGAGGGCTACAATGAGCAGTACTTC
CSAKARGGYEGYNEQYF
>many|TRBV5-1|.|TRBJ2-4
TGCGCCAGCAGCTCCCAGACAGAAGCCAAAAACATTCAGTACTTC
CASSSQTEAKNIQYF
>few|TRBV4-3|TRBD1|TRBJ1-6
TGCGCCAGCAGCCGAACGTACGGGACAGCCTATAATTCACCCCTCCACTTT
CASSRTYGTAYNSPLHF
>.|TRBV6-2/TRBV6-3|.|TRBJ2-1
TGTGCCGGCAGTTACGGTGAGGGGGAGCAGTTCTTC
CAGSYGEGEQFF
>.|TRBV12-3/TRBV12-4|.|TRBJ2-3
TGTGCCAGCAGTGGTACTAGCCGAGCAGATACGCAGTATTTT
CASSGTSRADTQYF
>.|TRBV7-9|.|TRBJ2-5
TGTGCCCGCAGCTTTCCGGGACAACACAGCCAAGAGACCCAGTACTTC
CARSFPGQHSQETQYF
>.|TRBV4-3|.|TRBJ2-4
TGCGCCAGCAGCCAAGAAGGCGCTCTGGCCAAAAACATTCAGTACTTC
CASSQEGALAKNIQYF
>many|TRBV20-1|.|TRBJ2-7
TGCAGTGCTAGAGGGACTCAGACCCCCTACGAGCAGTACTTC
CSARGTQTPYEQYF
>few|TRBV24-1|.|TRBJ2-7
TGTGCCACCAGTGACTATAGGGGCGGAGGAGAGCAGTACTTC
CATSDYRGGGEQYF
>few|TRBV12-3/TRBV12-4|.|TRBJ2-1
TGTGCCAGCAGCCTAGTGCCTAGCGCGCCACTGGATGAGCAGTTCTTC
CASSLVPSAPLDEQFF
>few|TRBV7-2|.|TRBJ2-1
TGTGCCAGCAGCCTGTCCCCTCGGAGCTCCTACAATGAGCAGTTCTTC
CASSLSPRSSYNEQFF
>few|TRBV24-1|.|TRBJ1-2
TGTGCCACCAGTGATTTGTCGATCGACTCGGAGGGCTACACCTTC
CATSDLSIDSEGYTF
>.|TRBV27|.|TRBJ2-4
TGTGCCGGCAGTTTATGGCTCCAGGGGACAGTGCGGGAGGATAGACTAGCCAAAAACATTCAGTACTTC
CAGSLWLQGTVREDRLAKNIQYF
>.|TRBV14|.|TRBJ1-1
TGTGCCAGCAGCCAAGCCAGCGGGACGAAAGCTTTCTTT
CASSQASGTKAFF
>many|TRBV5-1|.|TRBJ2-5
TGCGCCAGCAGCTTGGGTGGGGACGGAGAGACCCAGTACTTC
CASSLGGDGETQYF
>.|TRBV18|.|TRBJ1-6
TGTGCCAGCCGACTCCCAATCAATTCACCCCTCCACTTT
CASRLPINSPLHF
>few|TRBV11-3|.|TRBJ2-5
TGTGCCAGCAGCGCAACTGCCGCGTCCGAGCTGACCCAGTACTTC
CASSATAASELTQYF